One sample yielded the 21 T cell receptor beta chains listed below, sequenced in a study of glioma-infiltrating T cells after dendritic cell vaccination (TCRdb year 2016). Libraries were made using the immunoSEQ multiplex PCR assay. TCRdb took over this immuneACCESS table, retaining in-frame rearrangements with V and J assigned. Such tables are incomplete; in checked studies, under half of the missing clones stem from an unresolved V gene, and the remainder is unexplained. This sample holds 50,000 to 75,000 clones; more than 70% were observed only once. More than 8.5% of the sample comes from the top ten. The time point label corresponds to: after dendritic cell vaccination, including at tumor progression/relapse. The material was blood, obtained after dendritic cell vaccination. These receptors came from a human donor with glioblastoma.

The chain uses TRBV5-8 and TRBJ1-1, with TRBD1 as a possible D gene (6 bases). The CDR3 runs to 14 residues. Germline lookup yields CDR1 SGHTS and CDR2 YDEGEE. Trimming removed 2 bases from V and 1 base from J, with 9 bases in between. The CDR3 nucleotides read TGTGCCAGCAGCTTCACAGGGCAGAACACTGAAGCTTTCTTT. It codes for CASSFTGQNTEAFF.

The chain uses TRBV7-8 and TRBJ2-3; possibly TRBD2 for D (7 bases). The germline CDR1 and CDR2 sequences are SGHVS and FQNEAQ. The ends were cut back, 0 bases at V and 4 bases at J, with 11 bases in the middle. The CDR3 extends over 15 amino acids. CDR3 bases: TGTGCCAGCAGCTTAGCGGGGGGGCCCTCAGATACGCAGTATTTT. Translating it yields CASSLAGGPSDTQYF.

CDR3 DNA sequence: TGTGCCTGGGGGAATCCGCAGGGGGATGGCAATCAGCCCCAGCATTTT. Encoded protein: CAWGNPQGDGNQPQHF. The chain employs TRBV30 and TRBJ1-5, with 7 bases that match TRBD1. CDR1 and CDR2 (germline): GTSNPN, SVGIG (reference sequence). The CDR3 contains 16 residues. V was pared by 5 bases and J by 2 bases, with 12 bases of the junction left unmatched.

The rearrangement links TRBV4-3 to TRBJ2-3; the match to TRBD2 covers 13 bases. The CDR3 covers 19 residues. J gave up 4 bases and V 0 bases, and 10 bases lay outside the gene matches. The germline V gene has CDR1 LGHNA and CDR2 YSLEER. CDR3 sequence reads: CASSQEKTSGGASADTQYF. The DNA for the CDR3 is TGCGCCAGCAGCCAAGAAAAAACTAGCGGGGGGGCTAGTGCAGATACGCAGTATTTT.

CDR3 sequence: CASSKTTGAPQETQYF. The CDR3 DNA reads TGTGCCAGCAGCAAGACGACAGGGGCTCCCCAAGAGACCCAGTACTTC. V is TRBV21-1 and J is TRBJ2-5; the table gives TRBD1 as D, unverified against the DNA. TRBV21-1 is deemed a pseudogene. This CDR3 has 16 residues.

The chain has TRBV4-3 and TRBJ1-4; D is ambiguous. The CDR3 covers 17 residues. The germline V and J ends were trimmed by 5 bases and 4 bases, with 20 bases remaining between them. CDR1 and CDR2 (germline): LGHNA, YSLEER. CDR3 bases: TGCGCCAGCAGCTCCTCCCCGCAGTCTTCGGGTAATGAAAAACTGTTTTTT. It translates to CASSSSPQSSGNEKLFF.

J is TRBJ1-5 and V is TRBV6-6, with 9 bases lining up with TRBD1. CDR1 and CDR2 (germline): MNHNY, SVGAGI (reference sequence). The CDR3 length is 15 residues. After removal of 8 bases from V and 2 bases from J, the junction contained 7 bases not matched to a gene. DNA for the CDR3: TGTGCCAGCCACCGACAGGGGGAAGGCAATCAGCCCCAGCATTTT. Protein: CASHRQGEGNQPQHF.

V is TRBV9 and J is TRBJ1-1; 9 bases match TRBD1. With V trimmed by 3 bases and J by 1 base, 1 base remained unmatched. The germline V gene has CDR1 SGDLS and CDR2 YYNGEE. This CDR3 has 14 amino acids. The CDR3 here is CASSEGQGNTEAFF. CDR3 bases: TGTGCCAGCAGCGAGGGACAGGGGAACACTGAAGCTTTCTTT.

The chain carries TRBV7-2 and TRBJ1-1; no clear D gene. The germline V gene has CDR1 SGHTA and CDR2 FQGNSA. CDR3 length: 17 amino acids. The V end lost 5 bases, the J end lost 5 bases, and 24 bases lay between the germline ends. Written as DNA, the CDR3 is TGTGCCAGCAGCCCTATTATCCCCCGGGGTGGGCGGACTGAAGCTTTCTTT. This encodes CASSPIIPRGGRTEAFF.

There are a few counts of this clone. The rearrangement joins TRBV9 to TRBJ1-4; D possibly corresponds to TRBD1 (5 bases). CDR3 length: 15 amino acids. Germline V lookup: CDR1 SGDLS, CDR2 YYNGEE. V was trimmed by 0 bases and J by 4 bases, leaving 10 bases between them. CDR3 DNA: TGTGCCAGCAGCGTAGCGGGCAGGGTTAATGAAAAACTGTTTTTT. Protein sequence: CASSVAGRVNEKLFF.

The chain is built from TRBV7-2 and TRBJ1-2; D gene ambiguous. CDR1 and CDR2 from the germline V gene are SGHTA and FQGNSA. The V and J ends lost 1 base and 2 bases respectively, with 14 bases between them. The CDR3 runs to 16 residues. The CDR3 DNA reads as TGTGCCAGCAGCTTAGGCGTTACAGACACCAACTATGGCTACACCTTC. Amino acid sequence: CASSLGVTDTNYGYTF. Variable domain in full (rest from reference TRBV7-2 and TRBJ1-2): GAGVSQSPSNKVTEKGKDVELRCDPISGHTALYWYRQSLGQGLEFLIYFQGNSAPDKSGLPSDRFSAERTGGSVSTLTIQRTQQEDSAVYLCASSLGVTDTNYGYTFGSGTRLTVV.

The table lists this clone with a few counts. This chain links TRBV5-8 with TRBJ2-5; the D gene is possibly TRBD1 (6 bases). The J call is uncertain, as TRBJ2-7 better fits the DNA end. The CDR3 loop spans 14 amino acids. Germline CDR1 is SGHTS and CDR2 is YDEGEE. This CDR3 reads CASSLGQGIYEQYF. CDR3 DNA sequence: TGTGCCAGCAGCTTGGGGCAGGGGATCTACGAGCAGTACTTC.

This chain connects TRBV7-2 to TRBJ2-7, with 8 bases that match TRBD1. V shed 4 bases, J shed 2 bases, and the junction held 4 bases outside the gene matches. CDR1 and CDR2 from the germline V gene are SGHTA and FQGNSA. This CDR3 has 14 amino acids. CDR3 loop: CASSSGTGAYEQYF. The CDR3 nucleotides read TGTGCCAGCAGCTCGGGGACAGGAGCCTACGAGCAGTACTTC.

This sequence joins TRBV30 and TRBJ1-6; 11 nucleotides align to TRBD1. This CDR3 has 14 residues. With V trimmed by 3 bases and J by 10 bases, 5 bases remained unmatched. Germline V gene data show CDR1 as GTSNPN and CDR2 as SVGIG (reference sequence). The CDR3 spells CAWRDGTGGSPLHF. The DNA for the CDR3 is TGTGCCTGGAGAGATGGGACAGGGGGGTCACCCCTCCACTTT. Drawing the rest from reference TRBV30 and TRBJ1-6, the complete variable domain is SQTIHQWPATLVQPVGSPLSLECTVEGTSNPNLYWYRQAAGRGLQLLFYSVGIGQISSEVPQNLSASRPQDRQFILSSKKLLLSDSGFYLCAWRDGTGGSPLHFGNGTRLTVT.

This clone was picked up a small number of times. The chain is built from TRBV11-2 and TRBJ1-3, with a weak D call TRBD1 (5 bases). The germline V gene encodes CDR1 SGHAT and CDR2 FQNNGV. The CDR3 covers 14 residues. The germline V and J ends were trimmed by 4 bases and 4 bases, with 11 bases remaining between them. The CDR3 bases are TGTGCCAGCAGCTCAACCCGGGGGGGAAACACCATATATTTT. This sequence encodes CASSSTRGGNTIYF.

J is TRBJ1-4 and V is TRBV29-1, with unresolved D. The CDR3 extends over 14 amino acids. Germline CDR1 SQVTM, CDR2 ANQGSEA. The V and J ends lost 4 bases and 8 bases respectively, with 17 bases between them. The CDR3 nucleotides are TGCAGCGTTGTCCCGGGTACGGAGCAGGAAAAACTGTTTTTT. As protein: CSVVPGTEQEKLFF. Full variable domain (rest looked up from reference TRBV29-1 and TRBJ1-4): SAVISQKPSRDICQRGTSLTIQCQVDSQVTMMFWYRQQPGQSLTLIATANQGSEATYESGFVIDKFPISRPNLTFSTLTVSNMSPEDSSIYLCSVVPGTEQEKLFFGSGTQLSVL.

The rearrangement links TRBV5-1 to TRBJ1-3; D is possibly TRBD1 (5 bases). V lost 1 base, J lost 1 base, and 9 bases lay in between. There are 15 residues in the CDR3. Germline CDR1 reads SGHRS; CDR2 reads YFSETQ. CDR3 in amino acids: CASSLSDKSGNTIYF. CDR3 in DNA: TGCGCCAGCAGCTTGTCGGACAAGTCTGGAAACACCATATATTTT.

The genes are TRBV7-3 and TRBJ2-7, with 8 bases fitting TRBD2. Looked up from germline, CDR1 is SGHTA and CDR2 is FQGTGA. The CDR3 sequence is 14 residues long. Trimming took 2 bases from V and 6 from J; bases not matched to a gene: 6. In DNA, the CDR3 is TGTGCCAGCAGCTTAGCGGGGGGACGTGGCGAGCAGTACTTC. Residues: CASSLAGGRGEQYF.

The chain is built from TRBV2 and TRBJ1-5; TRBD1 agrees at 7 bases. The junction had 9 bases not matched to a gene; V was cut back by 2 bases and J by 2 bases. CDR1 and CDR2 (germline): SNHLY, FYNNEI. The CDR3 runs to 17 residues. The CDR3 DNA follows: TGTGCCAGCAGTGAATGGGGTGGAGGGGGCGGCAATCAGCCCCAGCATTTT. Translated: CASSEWGGGGGNQPQHF.

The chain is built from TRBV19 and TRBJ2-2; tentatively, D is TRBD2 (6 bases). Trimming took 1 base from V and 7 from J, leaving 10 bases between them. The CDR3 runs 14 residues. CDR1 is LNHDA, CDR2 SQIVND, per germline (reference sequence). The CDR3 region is CASSIGRGIGELFF. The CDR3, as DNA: TGTGCCAGTAGTATAGGGCGGGGAATCGGGGAGCTGTTTTTT.

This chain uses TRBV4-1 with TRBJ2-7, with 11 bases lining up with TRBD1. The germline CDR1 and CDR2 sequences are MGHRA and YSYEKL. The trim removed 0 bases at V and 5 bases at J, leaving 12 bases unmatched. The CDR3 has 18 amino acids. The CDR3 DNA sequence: TGCGCCAGCAGCCAAGAGCGGCAAGGGACAGGGGGAGTCCACGAGCAGTACTTC. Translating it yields CASSQERQGTGGVHEQYF.